What follows are 9 T cell receptor beta chains derived from one specimen sequenced in a study of cytomegalovirus exposure and HLA in healthy donors. This PCR relied on a set of 60 Vbeta primers and 13 Jbeta primers. The method was immunoSEQ multiplex PCR; TCRdb's version includes in-frame clones alone and lacks a portion of them. The sample has some 150,000 clones; 70% to 80% are singletons. The sample was PBMCs. These receptors were obtained from a man younger than 45 in good health and CMV-seropositive.

This clone has a single count. The chain uses TRBV12-5 and TRBJ2-1, with 10 bases lining up with TRBD2. Trimming removed 2 bases from V and 7 bases from J; junction bases left unmatched: 11. Germline assignment: CDR1 LGHNT and CDR2 FRNRAP. The CDR3 spans 17 residues. The CDR3: CASGLPLPTSGINEQFF. CDR3 DNA sequence: TGTGCTAGTGGTTTGCCACTTCCAACTAGCGGGATTAATGAGCAGTTCTTC.

This chain connects TRBV7-9 to TRBJ2-1, with 10 bases that match TRBD2. Trimming at V came to 10 bases and at J to 2 bases, leaving 8 bases not matched to a gene. The CDR3 is 15 amino acids. Germline V gene data show CDR1 as SEHNR and CDR2 as FQNEAQ (reference sequence). Written as DNA, the CDR3 is TGTGCCACGGGAGCGGGAGGGAGGCCCTACAATGAGCAGTTCTTC. This sequence encodes CATGAGGRPYNEQFF.

The genes are TRBV9 and TRBJ2-2; weak D call: TRBD2 (6 bases). The CDR3 consists of 15 residues. The V gene lost 5 bases and the J gene lost 0 bases, with 11 bases spanning the gap. Germline CDR1 SGDLS, CDR2 YYNGEE. The CDR3 spells CASREGLSNTGELFF. The CDR3 DNA is TGTGCCAGCAGGGAGGGACTCTCGAACACCGGGGAGCTGTTTTTT. Based on the CDR3 plus reference TRBV9 and TRBJ2-2, the full variable domain is DSGVTQTPKHLITATGQRVTLRCSPRSGDLSVYWYQQSLDQGLQFLIQYYNGEERAKGNILERFSAQQFPDLHSELNLSSLELGDSALYFCASREGLSNTGELFFGEGSRLTVL.

This clone was observed a handful of times. This chain links TRBV19 with TRBJ1-1; a possible D gene is TRBD1 (5 bases). The CDR3 extends over 14 amino acids. Germline assignment: CDR1 LNHDA and CDR2 SQIVND (reference sequence). Trimming pared 6 bases from V and 1 base from J, leaving 12 bases between. The CDR3 spells CASRTQTENTEAFF. In DNA form, the CDR3 reads TGTGCCAGTAGGACCCAGACAGAGAACACTGAAGCTTTCTTT.

This clone was seen a handful of times. The chain couples TRBV5-1 to TRBJ2-1; 7 bases map to TRBD1. Per germline, CDR1 SGHRS and CDR2 YFSETQ. The V gene end was trimmed by 4 bases and the J gene end by 6 bases; junction bases not matched to a gene: 7. The CDR3 contains 14 residues. The CDR3 coding sequence is TGCGCCAGCAGCACCCTACAGGGGTCCAATGAGCAGTTCTTC. Its protein product is CASSTLQGSNEQFF.

The chain joins TRBV28 to TRBJ1-2; D gene ambiguous. CDR1 is MDHEN and CDR2 is SYDVKM in the germline V gene. V was cut by 3 bases and J by 3 bases, with 8 bases left in between. The CDR3 has 13 residues. CDR3 coding DNA: TGTGCCAGCAGTTTCAACCAGGACTATGGCTACACCTTC. Protein sequence: CASSFNQDYGYTF.

A remark on this clone: Its ends do not fully match the called genes, so a read error is possible. CDR3 nucleotide sequence: TGTGCCAGCAGCCTAGCAGAGGACACTGAAGCTTTCTTT. Protein: CASSLAEDTEAFF. The V and J genes are TRBV7-8 and TRBJ1-1, with D unresolved. The CDR3 loop spans 13 amino acids. In germline, CDR1 is SGHVS, CDR2 FQNEAQ.

The chain employs TRBV7-3 and TRBJ2-2; TRBD1 matches 7 bases. Trimming cost V 4 bases and J 1 base; bases outside gene matches: 3. The CDR3 consists of 15 residues. Germline V gene sequence: CDR1 SGHTA, CDR2 FQGTGA. Here the CDR3 reads CASSSRTGNTGELFF. As DNA, the CDR3 is TGTGCCAGCAGCTCAAGGACAGGGAACACCGGGGAGCTGTTTTTT.

The CDR3 is CASSLEVRAANYGYTF. For the CDR3, the DNA is TGTGCCAGCAGCTTAGAGGTGCGGGCAGCTAACTATGGCTACACCTTC. The genes are TRBV7-2 and TRBJ1-2, with D unresolved. The CDR3 is made up of 16 amino acids. Trimming pared 1 base from V and 0 bases from J, leaving 12 bases between. From germline, CDR1 is SGHTA and CDR2 FQGNSA.